The subject of this entry is one T cell receptor beta chain. Its antigen is unidentified. These data belong to a study of vaccination effects on CD4 cells after COVID-19. Points from the study as a whole: The authors studied few convalescent patients and collected no early post-infection timepoints.

CDR3 length equals 12 residues. Germline V gene lookup returns CDR1 SGHVS and CDR2 FQNEAQ. The V end lost 1 base, the J end lost 10 bases, and 5 bases lay between the germline ends. TCRdb's table, derived via immunoSEQ multiplex PCR, lists solely in-frame clones and lacks some. The sample lists more than 45,000 clones, more than 60% occurring once. Isolating CD4+ T cells followed about 10 days of culture. Replacing half the medium with IL-2 medium was done on days 3 and 7. This clonotype was obtained from a human donor who received a COVID-19 vaccine. This specimen was CD4+ T cells from PBMCs cultured without peptide, taken before COVID-19 vaccination. The rearrangement uses TRBV7-8 and TRBJ1-6, with D possibly TRBD1 on 5 matching bases. CDR3 in amino acids: CASSLGDSPLHF. CDR3 nucleotides: TGTGCCAGCAGCTTAGGGGACTCACCCCTCCACTTT. The entire variable domain, with the rest obtained from reference TRBV7-8 and TRBJ1-6, is as follows: GAGVSQSPRYKVAKRGQDVALRCDPISGHVSLFWYQQALGQGPEFLTYFQNEAQLDKSGLPSDRFFAERPEGSVSTLKIQRTQQEDSAVYLCASSLGDSPLHFGNGTRLTVT.